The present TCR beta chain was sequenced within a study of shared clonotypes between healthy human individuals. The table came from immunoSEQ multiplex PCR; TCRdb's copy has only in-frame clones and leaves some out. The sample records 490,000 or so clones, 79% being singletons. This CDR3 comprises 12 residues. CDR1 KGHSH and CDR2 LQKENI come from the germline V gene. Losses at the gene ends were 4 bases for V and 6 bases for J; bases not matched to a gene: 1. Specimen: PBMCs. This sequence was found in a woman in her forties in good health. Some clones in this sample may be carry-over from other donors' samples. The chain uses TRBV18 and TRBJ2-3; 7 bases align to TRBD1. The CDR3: CASSQGQDTQYF. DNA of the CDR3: TGTGCCAGCTCACAGGGACAGGATACGCAGTATTTT.